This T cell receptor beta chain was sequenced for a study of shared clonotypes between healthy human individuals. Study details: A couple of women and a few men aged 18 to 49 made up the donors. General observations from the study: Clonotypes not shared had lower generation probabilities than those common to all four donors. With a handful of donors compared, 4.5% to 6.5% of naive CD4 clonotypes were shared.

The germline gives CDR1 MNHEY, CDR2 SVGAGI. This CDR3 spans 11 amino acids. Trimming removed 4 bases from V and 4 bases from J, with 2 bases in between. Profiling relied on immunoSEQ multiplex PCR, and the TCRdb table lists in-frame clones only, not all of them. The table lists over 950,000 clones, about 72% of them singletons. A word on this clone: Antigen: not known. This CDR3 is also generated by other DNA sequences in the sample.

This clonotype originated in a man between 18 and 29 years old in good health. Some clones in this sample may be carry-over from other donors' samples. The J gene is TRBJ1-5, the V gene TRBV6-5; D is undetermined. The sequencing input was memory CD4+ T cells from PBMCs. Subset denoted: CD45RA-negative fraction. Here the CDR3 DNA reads TGTGCCAGCAGTTCTAATCAGCCCCAGCATTTT. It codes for CASSSNQPQHF.